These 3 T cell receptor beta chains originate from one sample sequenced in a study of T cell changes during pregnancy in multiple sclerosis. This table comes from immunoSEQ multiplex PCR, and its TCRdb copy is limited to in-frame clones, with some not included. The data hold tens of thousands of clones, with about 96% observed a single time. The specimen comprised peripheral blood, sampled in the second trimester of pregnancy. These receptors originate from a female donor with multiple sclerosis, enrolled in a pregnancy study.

The CDR3 DNA reads TGTGCCAGGTGTAGCGGGAGGAGGCCCAATGAGCAGTTCTTC. Its translation is CARCSGRRPNEQFF. This chain connects TRBV27 to TRBJ2-1; 10 bases match TRBD2. V gave up 9 bases and J gave up 6 bases; unmatched junction bases: 8. From germline, CDR1 is MNHEY and CDR2 SMNVEV (reference sequence). The CDR3 extends over 14 amino acids.

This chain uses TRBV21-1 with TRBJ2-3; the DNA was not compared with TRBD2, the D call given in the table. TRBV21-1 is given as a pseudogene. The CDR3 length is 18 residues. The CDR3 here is CASSGRGGSLAHTDTQYF. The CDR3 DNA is TGTGCCAGCAGCGGGCGGGGGGGTTCACTAGCGCACACAGATACGCAGTATTTT.

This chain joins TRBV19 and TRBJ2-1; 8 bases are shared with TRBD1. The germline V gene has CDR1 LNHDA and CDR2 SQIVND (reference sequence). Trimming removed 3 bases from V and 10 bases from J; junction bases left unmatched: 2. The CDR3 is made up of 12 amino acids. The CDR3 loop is CASSMGDREQFF. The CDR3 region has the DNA TGTGCCAGTAGTATGGGGGACAGGGAGCAGTTCTTC.